What follows describes a single T cell receptor (beta chain). Data came from immunoSEQ multiplex PCR; TCRdb stores just in-frame clones and leaves some out. The table has about 380,000 clones, about 96% seen once. The entry originates in a study of shared clonotypes between healthy human individuals. Study details: Sampling drew on donors who were a couple of women and a few men aged 18 to 49.

The CDR3 consists of 14 residues. V was clipped by 0 bases and J by 0 bases, with 4 bases between them. Per the germline V gene, CDR1 is SGHRS and CDR2 is YFSETQ. This chain uses TRBV5-1 with TRBJ2-4; no firm D call. This receptor was identified in a man aged 30 to 45 in good health. Sequenced input: memory CD8+ T cells sorted from blood. Sample subset: CD45RO+ cells pooled with CCR7-negative TemRA cells. CDR3 in DNA: TGCGCCAGCAGCTTGGGACTAGCCAAAAACATTCAGTACTTC. As protein: CASSLGLAKNIQYF. The full variable domain, in which reference TRBV5-1 and TRBJ2-4 provide the parts outside the CDR3, is KAGVTQTPRYLIKTRGQQVTLSCSPISGHRSVSWYQQTPGQGLQFLFEYFSETQRNKGNFPGRFSGRQFSNSRSEMNVSTLELGDSALYLCASSLGLAKNIQYFGAGTRLSVL.